This T cell receptor beta chain appears in the sequencing data of a study of blood T cell repertoires in COVID-19. Study in general: The origin of the acute and convalescent COVID-19 samples was the United States, Italy and Spain. The analysed material was cDNA or gDNA that came from T cells, B-cell-depleted T cells, or PBMCs.

The germline CDR1 and CDR2 sequences are WSHSY and SAAADI. CDR3 length: 14 amino acids. The J segment lost 4 bases and the V segment lost 2 bases, leaving 2 bases of the junction unmatched. This clone was detected a few times. Per the original data handling: Nucleated cell counts were estimated from reference gene primer amplification. Sequencing used immunoSEQ multiplex PCR; TCRdb keeps in-frame clones, though not all of them. V and J calls and clone size are as listed in that table; D and trimming were resolved from the DNA. The sample has about 220,000 clones; approximately 77% are singletons. The sequenced sample was peripheral blood. V and J are TRBV10-2 and TRBJ1-5, with TRBD1 matching over 7 bases. The clonotype originates from a woman aged 80 or older with acute or convalescent COVID-19. The CDR3 loop is CASSEQDRNQPQHF. DNA of the CDR3: TGCGCCAGCAGTGAGCAGGACAGGAATCAGCCCCAGCATTTT.